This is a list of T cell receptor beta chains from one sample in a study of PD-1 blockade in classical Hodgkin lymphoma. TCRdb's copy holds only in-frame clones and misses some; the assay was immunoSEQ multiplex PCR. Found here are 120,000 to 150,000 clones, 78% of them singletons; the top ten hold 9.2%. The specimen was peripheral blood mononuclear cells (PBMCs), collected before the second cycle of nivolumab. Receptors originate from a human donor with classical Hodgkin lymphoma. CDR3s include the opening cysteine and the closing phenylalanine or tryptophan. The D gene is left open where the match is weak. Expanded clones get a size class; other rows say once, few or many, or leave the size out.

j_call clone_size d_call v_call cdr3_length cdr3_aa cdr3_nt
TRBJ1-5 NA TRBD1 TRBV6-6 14 CASSPTGGWQPQHF TGTGCCAGCAGTCCGACAGGGGGGTGGCAGCCCCAGCATTTT
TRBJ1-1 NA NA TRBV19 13 CASRVEGYTEAFF TGTGCCAGTAGAGTGGAGGGGTACACTGAAGCTTTCTTT
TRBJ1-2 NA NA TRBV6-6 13 CASSSPAGYGYTF TGTGCCAGCAGCTCACCGGCAGGCTATGGCTACACCTTC
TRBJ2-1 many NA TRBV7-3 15 CASSPRDLPYNEQFF TGTGCCAGCAGCCCCCGGGACTTGCCCTACAATGAGCAGTTCTTC
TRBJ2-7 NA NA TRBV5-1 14 CASSLEGSRYEQYF TGCGCCAGCAGCTTGGAGGGAAGTAGGTACGAGCAGTACTTC
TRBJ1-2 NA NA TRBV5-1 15 CASSLIGGQIYGYTF TGCGCCAGCAGCTTGATAGGGGGGCAAATCTATGGCTACACCTTC
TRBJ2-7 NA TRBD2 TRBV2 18 CASSEFGGTSGRIYEQYF TGTGCCAGCAGTGAATTTGGGGGGACTAGCGGGAGGATATACGAGCAGTACTTC
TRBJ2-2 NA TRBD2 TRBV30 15 CAWRIAGGPVGELFF TGTGCCTGGAGAATAGCGGGAGGGCCAGTCGGGGAGCTGTTTTTT
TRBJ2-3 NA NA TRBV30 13 CAWSARGPDTQYF TGTGCCTGGAGTGCTCGAGGGCCAGATACGCAGTATTTT
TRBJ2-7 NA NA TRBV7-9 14 CASSPRTSGYEQYF TGTGCCAGCAGCCCCAGGACTTCTGGGTACGAGCAGTACTTC
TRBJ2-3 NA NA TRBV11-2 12 CASSYGRDTQYF TGTGCCAGCAGCTATGGGAGGGATACGCAGTATTTT
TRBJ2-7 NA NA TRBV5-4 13 CASSPETAYEQYF TGTGCCAGCAGCCCGGAGACTGCCTACGAGCAGTACTTC
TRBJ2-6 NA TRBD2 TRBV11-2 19 CASSPRGVVDSLVANVLTF TGTGCCAGCAGCCCCCGGGGGGTAGTGGACTCCCTTGTGGCCAACGTCCTGACTTTC
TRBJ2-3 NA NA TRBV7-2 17 CASSLALRWSSTDTQYF TGTGCCAGCAGCTTAGCACTCCGGTGGAGCAGCACAGATACGCAGTATTTT
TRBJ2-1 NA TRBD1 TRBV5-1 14 CASRSTGAYNEQFF TGCGCCAGCAGGTCGACAGGGGCCTACAATGAGCAGTTCTTC
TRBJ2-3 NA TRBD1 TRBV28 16 CASSLPTGTLGDTQYF TGTGCCAGCAGTTTACCGACAGGGACCCTTGGAGATACGCAGTATTTT
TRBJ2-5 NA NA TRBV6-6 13 CASSYLSQETQYF TGTGCCAGCAGTTACCTAAGCCAAGAGACCCAGTACTTC
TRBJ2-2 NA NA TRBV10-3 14 CAISEAGRTGELFF TGTGCCATCAGTGAGGCAGGGCGCACCGGGGAGCTGTTTTTT
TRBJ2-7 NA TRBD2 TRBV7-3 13 CASSSREGYEQYF TGTGCCAGCAGCTCTAGGGAGGGATACGAGCAGTACTTC
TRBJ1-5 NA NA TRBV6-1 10 CASSEGPQHF TGTGCCAGCAGCGAGGGTCCCCAGCATTTT
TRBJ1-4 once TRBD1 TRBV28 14 CASSSQGINEKLFF TGTGCCAGCAGTTCACAGGGGATTAATGAAAAACTGTTTTTT
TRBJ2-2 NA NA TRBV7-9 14 CASSFGQLSGELFF TGTGCCAGCAGCTTTGGACAGCTTTCGGGGGAGCTGTTTTTT
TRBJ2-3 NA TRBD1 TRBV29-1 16 CSARAGDRGLGDTQYF TGCAGCGCTCGCGCAGGAGACAGGGGGCTAGGAGATACGCAGTATTTT
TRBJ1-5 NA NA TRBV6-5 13 CASSYIANQPQHF TGTGCCAGCAGTTACATCGCCAATCAGCCCCAGCATTTT
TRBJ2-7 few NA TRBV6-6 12 CASSYSSYEQYF TGTGCCAGCAGTTACTCGAGTTACGAGCAGTACTTC
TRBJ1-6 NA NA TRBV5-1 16 CASSLGAGIENSPLHF TGCGCCAGCAGCTTGGGGGCCGGGATAGAGAATTCACCCCTCCACTTT
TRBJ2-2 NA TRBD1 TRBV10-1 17 CASRVRETGTGTGELFF TGCGCCAGCAGAGTGAGGGAGACAGGGACGGGGACCGGGGAGCTGTTTTTT
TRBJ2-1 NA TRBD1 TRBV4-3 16 CASSRDGTGGLDEQFF TGCGCCAGCAGCCGCGACGGGACAGGGGGCTTAGATGAGCAGTTCTTC
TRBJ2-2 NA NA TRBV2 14 CASTGQGGPGELFF TGTGCCAGCACCGGGCAGGGAGGCCCCGGGGAGCTGTTTTTT
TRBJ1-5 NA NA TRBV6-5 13 CASSYSEIQPQHF TGTGCCAGCAGTTACTCTGAGATTCAGCCCCAGCATTTT
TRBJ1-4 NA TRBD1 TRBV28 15 CASSSRTGGTEKLFF TGTGCCAGCAGTTCCCGGACAGGGGGCACTGAAAAACTGTTTTTT
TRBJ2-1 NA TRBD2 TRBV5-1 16 CASSARLADSYNEQFF TGCGCCAGCAGCGCCCGACTAGCGGATTCCTACAATGAGCAGTTCTTC
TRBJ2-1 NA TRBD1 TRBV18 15 CASSPGTGGYNEQFF TGTGCCAGCTCACCCGGGACAGGGGGGTACAATGAGCAGTTCTTC
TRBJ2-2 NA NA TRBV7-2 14 CATARLTLAGELFF TGTGCCACCGCGCGATTGACGTTGGCCGGGGAGCTGTTTTTT
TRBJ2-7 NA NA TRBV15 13 CATSRGLGLEQYF TGTGCCACCAGCAGAGGACTAGGCCTCGAGCAGTACTTC
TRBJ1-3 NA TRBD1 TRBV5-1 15 CASSLGRGTGNTIYF TGCGCCAGCAGCTTAGGCAGGGGGACGGGAAACACCATATATTTT
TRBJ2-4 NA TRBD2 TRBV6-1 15 CASTRSGGGKNIQYF TGTGCCAGCACAAGGAGCGGGGGGGGCAAAAACATTCAGTACTTC
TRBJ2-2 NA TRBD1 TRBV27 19 CASSLRGSRQGVFSGELFF TGTGCCAGCAGTTTAAGGGGAAGTCGACAGGGAGTATTCAGCGGGGAGCTGTTTTTT
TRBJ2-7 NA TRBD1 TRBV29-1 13 CSVVQGAAYEQYF TGCAGCGTTGTTCAGGGGGCAGCCTACGAGCAGTACTTC
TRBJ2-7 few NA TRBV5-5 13 CASSLRAADEQYF TGTGCCAGCAGCTTAAGGGCTGCGGACGAGCAGTACTTC
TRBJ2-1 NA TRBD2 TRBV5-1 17 CASSYSWTSGGANEQFF TGCGCCAGCAGCTACTCCTGGACTAGCGGAGGGGCCAATGAGCAGTTCTTC
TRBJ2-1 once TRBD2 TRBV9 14 CASSVGAGNNEQFF TGTGCCAGCAGCGTAGGAGCGGGGAACAATGAGCAGTTCTTC